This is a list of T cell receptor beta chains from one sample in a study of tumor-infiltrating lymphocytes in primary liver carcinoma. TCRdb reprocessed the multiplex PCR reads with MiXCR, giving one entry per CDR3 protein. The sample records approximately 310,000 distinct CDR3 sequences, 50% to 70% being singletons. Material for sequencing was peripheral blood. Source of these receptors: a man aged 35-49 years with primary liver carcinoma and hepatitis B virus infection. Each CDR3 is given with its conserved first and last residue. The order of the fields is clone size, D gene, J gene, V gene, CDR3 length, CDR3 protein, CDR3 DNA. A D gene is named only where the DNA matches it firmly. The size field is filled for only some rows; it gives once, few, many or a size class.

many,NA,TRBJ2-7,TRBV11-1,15,CASSRTRDSRYEQYF,TGTGCCAGCAGCCGCACTCGGGACTCCCGCTACGAGCAGTACTTC
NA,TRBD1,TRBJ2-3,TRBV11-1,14,CDSSLADRGDMQYF,TGTGACAGCAGCTTAGCCGACAGGGGGGATATGCAGTATTTT
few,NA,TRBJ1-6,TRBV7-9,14,CASNLLAGDSPLHF,TGTGCCAGCAACTTACTGGCAGGGGACTCCCCCCTCCACTTT
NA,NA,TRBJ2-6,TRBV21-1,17,CASSWGFYRGWANVLTF,TGTGCCAGCAGTTGGGGTTTTTACAGGGGATGGGCCAACGTCCTGACTTTC
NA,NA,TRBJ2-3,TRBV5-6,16,CASSIYGGPSTDTQYF,TGTGCCAGCAGCATCTACGGAGGGCCTAGCACAGATACGCAGTATTTT
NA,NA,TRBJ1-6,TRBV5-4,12,CASNSPNSPLHF,TGTGCCAGCAACTCTCCCAATTCACCCCTGCACTTT
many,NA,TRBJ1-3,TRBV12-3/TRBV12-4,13,CASSPHSGNTIYF,TGTGCCAGCAGTCCCCACTCTGGAAACACCATATATTTT
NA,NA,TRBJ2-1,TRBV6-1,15,CASSVGTTSCNEQFF,TGTGCCAGCAGTGTGGGTACTACCTCCTGCAATGAGCAGTTCTTC
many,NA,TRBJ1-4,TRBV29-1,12,CSVESTNEKLFF,TGCAGCGTTGAATCCACTAATGAAAAACTGTTTTTT
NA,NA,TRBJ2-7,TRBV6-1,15,CASSDGRVFVYEQYF,TGTGCCAGCAGTGACGGAAGGGTTTTTGTCTACGAGCAGTACTTC
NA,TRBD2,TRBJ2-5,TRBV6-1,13,CDSRESGKETRYF,TGTGACAGCAGGGAAAGCGGGAAAGAGACCCGGTACTTC
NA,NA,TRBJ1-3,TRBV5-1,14,CASSLAGVGNTIYF,TGCGCCAGCAGCTTAGCAGGAGTTGGAAACACCATATATTTT
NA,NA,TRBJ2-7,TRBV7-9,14,CASSFTAGLHEQYF,TGTGCCAGCAGCTTCACTGCGGGCCTCCACGAGCAGTACTTC
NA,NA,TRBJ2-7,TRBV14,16,CASIQDKKTGLDEHYF,TGTGCCAGCATCCAAGATAAGAAAACCGGATTGGACGAGCACTACTTC
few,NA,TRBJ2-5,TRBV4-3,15,CASSPSGGVEETQYF,TGCGCCAGCAGCCCATCAGGCGGGGTAGAAGAGACCCAGTACTTC
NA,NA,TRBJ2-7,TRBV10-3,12,CATSRADYEQYF,TGTGCCACCTCCCGGGCAGACTACGAGCAGTACTTC
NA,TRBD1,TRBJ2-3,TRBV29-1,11,CGETGGDTQYF,TGCGGCGAGACAGGGGGAGATACACAGTATTTT
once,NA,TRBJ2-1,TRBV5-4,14,CATGERSSYNQQFF,TGTGCCACCGGTGAGCGTAGTTCCTACAATCAGCAGTTCTTC
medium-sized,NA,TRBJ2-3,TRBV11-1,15,CASSSDLGIGDTQYF,TGTGCCAGCAGCTCGGACCTAGGTATCGGAGATACGCAGTATTTT
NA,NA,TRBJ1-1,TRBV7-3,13,CASSERVFTEAFF,TGTGCCAGCAGCGAGAGGGTTTTCACTGAAGCTTTCTTT
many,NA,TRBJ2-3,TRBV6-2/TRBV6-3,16,CASSLGQPGSTDTQYF,TGTGCCAGCAGTTTAGGACAGCCGGGCAGCACAGATACGCAGTATTTT
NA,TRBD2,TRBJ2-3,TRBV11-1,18,CTSRRTSGSRDVADTRYF,TGTACCAGCAGACGGACTAGCGGGAGTCGTGACGTGGCAGATACGCGGTATTTT
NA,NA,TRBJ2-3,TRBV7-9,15,CASSRDGIETDTQYF,TGTGCCAGCAGCCGGGACGGGATTGAGACAGATACGCAGTATTTT
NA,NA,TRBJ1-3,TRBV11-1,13,CASSSNSGHTIYF,TGCGCCAGCAGCTCGAATTCTGGACACACCATATATTTT
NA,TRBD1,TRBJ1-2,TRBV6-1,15,CASSPSTGSHLLETF,TGTGCCAGCAGTCCCTCGACAGGGTCCCATCTCCTAGAGACCTTC
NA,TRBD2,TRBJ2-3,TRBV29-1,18,CSVEEWDSSGTHRDTQYF,TGCAGCGTTGAAGAGTGGGACTCAAGCGGGACCCATAGGGATACGCAGTATTTT
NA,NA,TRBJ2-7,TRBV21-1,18,CASSKSGTNGKFWYEQYF,TGTGCCAGCAGCAAAAGTGGGACTAACGGGAAGTTCTGGTACGAGCAGTACTTC
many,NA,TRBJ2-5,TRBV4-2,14,CASSQWLGVQTQYF,TGTGCCAGCAGCCAGTGGCTGGGGGTGCAGACCCAGTACTTC
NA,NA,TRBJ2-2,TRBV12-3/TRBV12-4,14,CASSLRARLGELFF,TGTGCCAGCAGTTTAAGGGCAAGGCTCGGGGAGCTGTTTTTT
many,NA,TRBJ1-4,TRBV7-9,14,CASSLFRDNEKLFF,TGTGCCAGCAGCTTATTCAGGGATAATGAAAAACTGTTTTTT
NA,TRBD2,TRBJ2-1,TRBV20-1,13,CSAGRLAADEQFF,TGCAGTGCTGGACGACTAGCGGCGGATGAGCAGTTCTTC
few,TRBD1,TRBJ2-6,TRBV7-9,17,CASSFRGLLSGANVLTF,TGTGCCAGCAGCTTCAGGGGGCTTCTCTCTGGGGCCAACGTCCTGACTTTC
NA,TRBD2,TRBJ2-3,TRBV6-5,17,CASGYLGTSGSTDTQYF,TGTGCCAGCGGTTACCTCGGGACTAGCGGAAGCACAGATACGCAGTATTTT
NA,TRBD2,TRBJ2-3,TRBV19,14,CASSPSGATDTQYF,TGTGCCAGTAGTCCTAGCGGGGCCACAGATACGCAGTATTTT
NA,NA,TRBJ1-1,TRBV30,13,CAWSLIVNTEAFF,TGTGCCTGGAGTCTGATAGTTAACACTGAAGCTTTCTTT
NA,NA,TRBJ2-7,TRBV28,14,CASSTPGAAYEQYF,TGTGCCAGCAGTACCCCCGGGGCAGCCTACGAGCAGTACTTC
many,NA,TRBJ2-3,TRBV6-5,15,CASSYSGTAGNTQYF,TGTGCCAGCAGTTACTCTGGGACAGCGGGAAATACGCAGTATTTT
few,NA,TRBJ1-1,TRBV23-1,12,CAGDPPNTEAFF,TGCGCCGGAGACCCCCCGAACACTGAAGCTTTCTTT
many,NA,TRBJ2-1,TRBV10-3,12,CAISGGGDEQFF,TGTGCCATCAGTGGCGGGGGCGATGAGCAGTTCTTC
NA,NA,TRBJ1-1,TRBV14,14,CASSRAMGAPEAFF,TGTGCCAGCAGCCGTGCCATGGGTGCTCCTGAAGCTTTCTTT
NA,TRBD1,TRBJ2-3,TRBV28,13,CASRPQGADTQYF,TGTGCCAGCAGACCCCAGGGGGCAGATACGCAGTATTTT
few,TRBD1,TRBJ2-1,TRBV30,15,CAWSWPGQGSNEQFF,TGTGCCTGGTCCTGGCCGGGACAGGGGAGCAATGAGCAGTTCTTC
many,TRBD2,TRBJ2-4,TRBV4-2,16,CASSQDSSSGNNIQYF,TGTGCCAGCAGCCAAGATTCTTCGAGCGGGAATAACATTCAGTACTTC
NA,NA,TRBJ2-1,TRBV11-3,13,CASNSTRSDEQFF,TGTGCCAGCAACTCCACCCGCAGCGATGAGCAGTTCTTC
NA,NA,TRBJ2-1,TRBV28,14,CASSLPGSKDEQFF,TGTGCCAGCAGTTTGCCGGGGTCCAAGGATGAGCAGTTCTTC
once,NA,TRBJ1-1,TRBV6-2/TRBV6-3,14,CANSFGQFNTEAFF,TGTGCCAACAGTTTTGGACAGTTTAACACTGAAGCTTTCTTT
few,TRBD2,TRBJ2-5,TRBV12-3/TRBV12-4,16,CASSRGLAAVQETQYF,TGTGCCAGCAGTAGAGGACTAGCGGCAGTCCAAGAGACCCAGTACTTC
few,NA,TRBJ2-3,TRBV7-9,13,CASSLGGERTQYF,TGTGCCAGCAGCTTAGGAGGGGAGAGAACGCAGTATTTT
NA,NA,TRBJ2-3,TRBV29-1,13,CSVPRRRTDRQYF,TGCAGCGTCCCACGGAGGAGGACAGATCGGCAGTATTTT